Below are 20 T cell receptor beta chains sequenced from a single sample in a study of STAT5B mutations in CD4+ large granular lymphocyte leukemia. The protocol was immunoSEQ multiplex PCR, while the TCRdb copy is restricted to in-frame clones and leaves out a portion. The table shows about 50,000 clones, with more than 65% occurring only once. The specimen was CD4+ T cells from blood buffy coats. These receptors originate from a human donor in good health.

The chain recombines TRBV2 with TRBJ2-2; TRBD2 agrees at 13 bases. Germline V gene lookup returns CDR1 SNHLY and CDR2 FYNNEI. With V trimmed by 7 bases and J by 4 bases, 3 bases remained unmatched. The CDR3 length is 15 residues. The CDR3 loop reads CASTRTSGGTGELFF. CDR3 nucleotide sequence: TGTGCCAGCACCCGGACTAGCGGGGGCACCGGGGAGCTGTTTTTT. Full variable domain (rest looked up from reference TRBV2 and TRBJ2-2): EPEVTQTPSHQVTQMGQEVILRCVPISNHLYFYWYRQILGQKVEFLVSFYNNEISEKSEIFDDQFSVERPDGSNFTLKIRSTKLEDSAMYFCASTRTSGGTGELFFGEGSRLTVL.

In its sample, this clone was seen once. The DNA for the CDR3 is TGTGCCAGCAGCTTGGAAGGGGGGGATGAGCAGTTCTTC. This translates into CASSLEGGDEQFF. J is TRBJ2-1 and V is TRBV5-4, with a weak D call TRBD2 (7 bases). This CDR3 has 13 amino acids. Trimming stripped 0 bases from V and 8 bases from J, with 9 bases between. The germline V gene has CDR1 SGHNT and CDR2 YYREEE (reference sequence).

This chain links TRBV18 with TRBJ1-1; 12 bases align to TRBD1. Germline V gives CDR1 KGHSH, CDR2 LQKENI. CDR3 size: 14 residues. V gave up 0 bases and J gave up 11 bases; unmatched junction bases: 4. This CDR3 reads CASSPPRDRGLAFF. CDR3 coding DNA: TGTGCCAGCTCACCACCTAGGGACAGGGGGCTTGCTTTCTTT. The whole variable domain, remainder taken from reference TRBV18 and TRBJ1-1, is NAGVMQNPRHLVRRRGQEARLRCSPMKGHSHVYWYRQLPEEGLKFMVYLQKENIIDESGMPKERFSAEFPKEGPSILRIQQVVRGDSAAYFCASSPPRDRGLAFFGQGTRLTVV.

This chain connects TRBV29-1 to TRBJ1-1; TRBD1 aligns across 7 bases. The CDR3 contains 14 residues. J lost 4 bases, V lost 3 bases, and 8 bases had no gene match. Germline CDR1 is SQVTM and CDR2 is ANQGSEA. CDR3 residues: CSVDILRGATEAFF. For the CDR3, the DNA is TGCAGCGTTGATATCCTCAGGGGGGCCACTGAAGCTTTCTTT. Using reference TRBV29-1 and TRBJ1-1 for the parts outside the CDR3, the full variable domain is SAVISQKPSRDICQRGTSLTIQCQVDSQVTMMFWYRQQPGQSLTLIATANQGSEATYESGFVIDKFPISRPNLTFSTLTVSNMSPEDSSIYLCSVDILRGATEAFFGQGTRLTVV.

The genes are TRBV6-6 and TRBJ2-3; D remains ambiguous. CDR1 and CDR2 from the germline V gene are MNHNY and SVGAGI (reference sequence). The CDR3 length is 11 residues. Trimming removed 6 bases at V and 5 bases at J, with 6 bases between. The CDR3 DNA reads as TGTGCCAGCAGAGCTCTAGATACGCAGTATTTT. Amino acids: CASRALDTQYF.

V is TRBV30 and J is TRBJ2-1; 8 bases are a match to TRBD2. J was trimmed by 3 bases and V by 8 bases; bases with no gene match: 12. The V gene's germline CDR1 is GTSNPN and CDR2 SVGIG (reference sequence). The CDR3 consists of 15 residues. The CDR3 DNA is TGTGCCGCGATTCCGGGAGCGGGAGTCTACAATGAGCAGTTCTTC. Amino acids: CAAIPGAGVYNEQFF.

The V call is TRBV28, the J call TRBJ1-5; 7 nucleotides match TRBD1. V lost 6 bases and J lost 3; bases outside the gene matches: 8. Per the germline V gene, CDR1 is MDHEN and CDR2 is SYDVKM. CDR3 length equals 15 residues. In DNA form, the CDR3 reads TGTGCCAGCAGAGCGACAGGGAGGGACAATCAGCCCCAGCATTTT. This gives the protein CASRATGRDNQPQHF.

This CDR3 reads CASSQEGDRYNEQFF. The CDR3 nucleotides are TGCGCCAGCAGCCAAGAGGGGGACAGGTACAATGAGCAGTTCTTC. This rearrangement joins TRBV4-1 to TRBJ2-1; 8 bases line up with TRBD1. The germline CDR1 and CDR2 sequences are MGHRA and YSYEKL. This CDR3 is 15 amino acids long. With V trimmed by 0 bases and J by 4 bases, 2 bases remained unmatched.

This clone turned up a few times. At one boundary the junction diverges from the germline segment, which might be a read error. In DNA form, the CDR3 reads TGTGCCAGCAGCGTAGAAGCGGGGGTGACCTACGAGCAGTACTTC. It specifies CASSVEAGVTYEQYF. This rearrangement joins TRBV11-2 to TRBJ2-7, with 8 bases that match TRBD2. Germline loops: CDR1 SGHAT, CDR2 FQNNGV. The CDR3 covers 15 residues.

The chain carries TRBV5-1 and TRBJ1-2, with TRBD1 matching over 8 bases. CDR1 and CDR2 from the germline V gene are SGHRS and YFSETQ. There are 15 residues in the CDR3. J was trimmed by 6 bases and V by 3 bases; bases with no gene match: 10. This CDR3 reads CASSSIRQGLDGYTF. The CDR3 nucleotides are TGCGCCAGCAGCTCTATTAGACAGGGGCTTGATGGCTACACCTTC.

CDR3: CASSMDSSWVSGNTIYF. In DNA form, the CDR3 reads TGTGCCAGCAGCATGGACAGCTCATGGGTCTCTGGAAACACCATATATTTT. The chain joins TRBV7-2 to TRBJ1-3; possible D gene TRBD1, 6 bases. Trimming left V 5 bases short and J 0 bases short, with 17 bases between. The CDR3 sequence is 17 residues long. Germline CDR1 reads SGHTA; CDR2 reads FQGNSA.

This clone was recorded once. The chain couples TRBV30 to TRBJ1-2; 7 nucleotides match TRBD1. Germline V lookup: CDR1 GTSNPN, CDR2 SVGIG (reference sequence). The CDR3 sequence is 13 residues long. Unmatched junction bases numbered 5, after V lost 3 bases and J lost 4 bases. CDR3 coding DNA: TGTGCCTGGAGGCCGAGGACAGGCTATGGCTACACCTTC. It is translated as CAWRPRTGYGYTF. The entire variable domain, with the rest obtained from reference TRBV30 and TRBJ1-2, is as follows: SQTIHQWPATLVQPVGSPLSLECTVEGTSNPNLYWYRQAAGRGLQLLFYSVGIGQISSEVPQNLSASRPQDRQFILSSKKLLLSDSGFYLCAWRPRTGYGYTFGSGTRLTVV.

The V call is TRBV14, the J call TRBJ2-7, with D uncertain. The CDR3 loop spans 16 amino acids. The V and J ends lost 4 bases and 6 bases respectively, with 22 bases between them. From germline, CDR1 is SGHDN and CDR2 FVKESK. The DNA for the CDR3 is TGTGCCAGCAGCCGATCCGGACCCACAATTCTGCGCGAGCAGTACTTC. This sequence encodes CASSRSGPTILREQYF.

This clone was recorded once. The chain is built from TRBV14 and TRBJ1-1; the D is unclear. Between the trimmed V and J ends, which lost 5 bases and 7 bases, there was a span of 17 bases. This CDR3 is 14 amino acids long. CDR1 and CDR2 (germline): SGHDN, FVKESK. The CDR3 region has the DNA TGTGCCAGCAGCTTTATTGACACGAGATATGAAGCTTTCTTT. This codes for CASSFIDTRYEAFF.

V and J are TRBV2 and TRBJ2-3, with D possibly TRBD2 on 7 matching bases. CDR1 and CDR2 from the germline V gene are SNHLY and FYNNEI. V was clipped by 7 bases and J by 3 bases, with 11 bases between them. The CDR3 is 13 residues long. The CDR3 DNA reads as TGTGCCAGCAAAGGGGGGGTAACAGATACGCAGTATTTT. Protein product: CASKGGVTDTQYF.

The V gene is TRBV7-3, the J gene TRBJ2-1; D possibly corresponds to TRBD2 (5 bases). V was trimmed by 3 bases and J by 7 bases, leaving 16 bases between them. This CDR3 comprises 15 residues. Germline V gives CDR1 SGHTA, CDR2 FQGTGA. This CDR3 reads CASSFRAGGGNEQFF. The DNA for the CDR3 is TGTGCCAGCAGCTTTAGGGCGGGTGGTGGAAATGAGCAGTTCTTC.

This rearrangement joins TRBV6-5 to TRBJ2-3, with 7 bases matching TRBD2. Germline CDR1 and CDR2: MNHEY and SVGAGI. V dropped 6 bases and J dropped 4; count of bases not matched to a gene: 4. The CDR3 covers 13 residues. Written as DNA, the CDR3 is TGTGCCAGCAGAAAAAGCGGGGCAGATACGCAGTATTTT. Protein: CASRKSGADTQYF.

V usage is TRBV6-4 and J usage is TRBJ2-5; maybe TRBD2 (6 bases). Trimming took 2 bases from V and 5 from J, leaving 18 bases between them. This CDR3 has 16 amino acids. CDR1 and CDR2 (germline): MRHNA, SNTAGT. The CDR3 is CASSDIRARAGETQYF. DNA of the CDR3: TGTGCCAGCAGTGACATAAGGGCTAGGGCGGGGGAGACCCAGTACTTC.

This clone was counted a single time. The chain carries TRBV11-2 and TRBJ2-1; 9 bases are a match to TRBD2. Per the germline V gene, CDR1 is SGHAT and CDR2 is FQNNGV. The CDR3 is made up of 15 amino acids. The trim removed 5 bases at V and 9 bases at J, leaving 11 bases unmatched. CDR3 coding DNA: TGTGCCAGCAGCCGAGATCTAGCGGGAAGGGGTGAGCAGTTCTTC. Translating it yields CASSRDLAGRGEQFF.

This chain uses TRBV27 with TRBJ2-2, with 7 bases identical to TRBD2. In germline, CDR1 is MNHEY, CDR2 SMNVEV (reference sequence). CDR3 length: 16 residues. Unmatched junction bases numbered 13, after V lost 8 bases and J lost 4 bases. CDR3 amino acids: CASHKNHQRGTGELFF. CDR3 nucleotides: TGTGCCAGCCATAAAAATCACCAGCGGGGCACCGGGGAGCTGTTTTTT.